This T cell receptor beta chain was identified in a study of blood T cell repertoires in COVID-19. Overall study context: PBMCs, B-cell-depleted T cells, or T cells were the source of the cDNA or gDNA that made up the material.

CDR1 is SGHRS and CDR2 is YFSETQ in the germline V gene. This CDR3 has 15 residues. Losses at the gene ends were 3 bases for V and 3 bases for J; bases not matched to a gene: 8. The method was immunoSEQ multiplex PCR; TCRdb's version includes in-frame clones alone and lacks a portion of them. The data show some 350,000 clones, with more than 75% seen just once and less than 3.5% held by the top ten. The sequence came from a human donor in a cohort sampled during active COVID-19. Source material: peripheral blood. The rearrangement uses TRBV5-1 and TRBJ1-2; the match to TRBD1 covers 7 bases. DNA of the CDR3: TGCGCCAGCAGCTCACGACAGGGAGGACACTATGGCTACACCTTC. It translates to CASSSRQGGHYGYTF.